These 16 T cell receptor beta chains originate from one sample sequenced in a study of blood T cell repertoires in COVID-19. Sequencing used immunoSEQ multiplex PCR; TCRdb keeps in-frame clones, though not all of them. The sample yields under 200,000 clones, around 86% seen once. What was sequenced was peripheral blood. The receptors come from a man in his 70s who had recovered from COVID-19.

The J gene is TRBJ1-5, the V gene TRBV3-1 (or the pseudogene TRBV3-2), with a possible D match to TRBD1 (6 bases). The CDR3 length is 17 residues. Germline V gene data show CDR1 as LGHDT and CDR2 as YNNKEL (reference sequence). The V end was cut by 4 bases, the J end by 3 bases, with 19 bases between. The CDR3, as DNA: TGTGCCAGCAGCCTACTCGAACAGGGAGAGGCCAATCAGCCCCAGCATTTT. Amino acids: CASSLLEQGEANQPQHF.

This chain uses TRBV19 with TRBJ1-5; D may be TRBD1 (5 bases). Per germline, CDR1 LNHDA and CDR2 SQIVND (reference sequence). V was cut by 1 base and J by 0 bases, with 13 bases left in between. The CDR3 sequence is 17 residues long. The CDR3 nucleotides are TGTGCCAGTAGTATAGGGCAGGGAATGGGTAGCAATCAGCCCCAGCATTTT. Translated: CASSIGQGMGSNQPQHF.

This clone was detected only once. The chain carries TRBV5-1 and TRBJ1-1; tentatively, D is TRBD1 (6 bases). This CDR3 has 11 amino acids. Germline CDR1 reads SGHRS; CDR2 reads YFSETQ. V was shortened by 6 bases and J by 7 bases, with 10 bases between the two germline ends. CDR3 amino acids: CASKGEYEAFF. In DNA form, the CDR3 reads TGCGCCAGCAAGGGGGAGTATGAAGCTTTCTTT.

The chain couples TRBV2 to TRBJ2-5; D is undetermined. The V end lost 8 bases, the J end lost 5 bases, and 9 bases lay between the germline ends. Germline V CDR1 and CDR2: SNHLY, FYNNEI. The CDR3 is 11 residues long. CDR3 region: CASGRVETQYF. The CDR3, as DNA: TGTGCCAGCGGGCGAGTGGAGACCCAGTACTTC.

The chain has TRBV5-6 and TRBJ2-3; 9 bases line up with TRBD1. The CDR3 is made up of 16 amino acids. The germline gives CDR1 SGHDT, CDR2 YYEEEE. Trimming at V came to 1 base and at J to 0 bases, leaving 3 bases not matched to a gene. Here the CDR3 reads CASSLKGQGSTDTQYF. CDR3 in DNA: TGTGCCAGCAGCTTGAAGGGACAGGGCAGCACAGATACGCAGTATTTT.

V and J are TRBV4-2 and TRBJ1-2, with unresolved D. V shed 1 base and J shed 4 bases, with 10 bases lying between them. Germline CDR1 LGHNA, CDR2 YNFKEQ. The CDR3 sequence is 14 residues long. Here the CDR3 reads CASSQGQQSYGYTF. In DNA, the CDR3 is TGTGCCAGCAGCCAAGGTCAACAGTCCTATGGCTACACCTTC.

The gene calls are TRBV13 and TRBJ2-7, with a weak D call TRBD1 (6 bases). The length of the CDR3 is 14 residues. Per the germline V gene, CDR1 is PRHDT and CDR2 is FYEKMQ (reference sequence). Trimming removed 5 bases at V and 2 bases at J, with 13 bases between. The CDR3: CASSPQQGTYEQYF. The CDR3 DNA is TGTGCCAGCAGCCCGCAACAGGGTACCTACGAGCAGTACTTC.

This chain links TRBV4-2 with TRBJ2-1; no clear D gene. Trimming left V 1 base short and J 0 bases short, with 7 bases between. CDR3 length equals 15 residues. Germline V gene lookup returns CDR1 LGHNA and CDR2 YNFKEQ. As DNA, the CDR3 is TGTGCCAGCAGCCAAGGACCGGGCTCCTACAATGAGCAGTTCTTC. This gives the protein CASSQGPGSYNEQFF.

This clone has a single count. The gene calls are TRBV6-5 and TRBJ2-7, with a tentative D call TRBD1 (5 bases). V gave up 4 bases and J gave up 1 base, with 14 bases separating them. CDR1 and CDR2 (germline): MNHEY, SVGAGI. The CDR3 has 15 amino acids. This CDR3 is CASSSFKQVSYEQYF. CDR3 sequence (DNA): TGTGCCAGCAGTTCCTTCAAACAGGTATCCTACGAGCAGTACTTC.

The rearrangement joins TRBV3-1 (or the pseudogene TRBV3-2) to TRBJ1-2; 9 nucleotides agree with TRBD1. Germline V gives CDR1 LGHDT, CDR2 YNNKEL (reference sequence). The CDR3 is 13 amino acids. The J segment lost 6 bases and the V segment lost 4 bases, leaving 3 bases of the junction unmatched. CDR3 sequence reads: CASSPRDRDGYTF. In DNA form, the CDR3 reads TGTGCCAGCAGCCCTCGGGACAGGGATGGCTACACCTTC.

The rearrangement links TRBV7-6 to TRBJ2-2, with D perhaps TRBD2 (6 bases). Between the trimmed V and J ends, which lost 3 bases and 6 bases, there was a span of 17 bases. The CDR3 sequence is 16 residues long. The germline V gene has CDR1 SGHVS and CDR2 FNYEAQ. CDR3 sequence: CASSLASELGAGELFF. In DNA form, the CDR3 reads TGTGCCAGCAGCTTGGCTAGCGAGCTAGGCGCCGGGGAGCTGTTTTTT.

CDR3 loop: CASREYPSYEQYF. The CDR3 nucleotides read TGTGCCAGCCGGGAGTACCCCTCCTACGAGCAGTACTTC. The rearrangement joins TRBV2 to TRBJ2-7; a weak D match, TRBD2 (6 bases). The CDR3 length is 13 residues. Germline values: CDR1 SNHLY, CDR2 FYNNEI. Trimming cost V 8 bases and J 0 bases, with 11 bases left between them.

The chain uses TRBV2 and TRBJ1-4; D not resolved. Trimming pared 1 base from V and 10 bases from J, leaving 16 bases between. The V gene's germline CDR1 is SNHLY and CDR2 FYNNEI. This CDR3 has 15 amino acids. CDR3 region: CASSEGKLAGGKLFF. The CDR3 DNA is TGTGCCAGCAGTGAAGGAAAGCTAGCCGGAGGAAAACTGTTTTTT.

The gene calls are TRBV12-3 or TRBV12-4 and TRBJ1-5; tentative D call: TRBD1 (6 bases). V was pared by 6 bases and J by 7 bases, with 13 bases between. This CDR3 is 13 amino acids long. The CDR3 region has the DNA TGTGCCAGCAGGGCAACAGGGACCCAGCCCCAGCATTTT. This codes for CASRATGTQPQHF.

This chain connects TRBV18 to TRBJ2-7; no firm D call. This CDR3 has 12 residues. V lost 6 bases to trimming and J lost 7 bases, with 13 bases between them. CDR1 is KGHSH, CDR2 LQKENI, per germline. CDR3 sequence reads: CASSNTQVEQYF. The CDR3 DNA reads TGTGCCAGCTCGAACACCCAGGTAGAGCAGTACTTC. Complete variable domain (other parts from reference TRBV18 and TRBJ2-7): NAGVMQNPRHLVRRRGQEARLRCSPMKGHSHVYWYRQLPEEGLKFMVYLQKENIIDESGMPKERFSAEFPKEGPSILRIQQVVRGDSAAYFCASSNTQVEQYFGPGTRLTVT.

This chain connects TRBV18 to TRBJ1-1, with a tentative D call TRBD1 (5 bases). This CDR3 contains 16 residues. V lost 3 bases to trimming and J lost 1 base, with 15 bases between them. Germline lookup yields CDR1 KGHSH and CDR2 LQKENI. The CDR3 here is CASSPFQTETNTEAFF. DNA of the CDR3: TGTGCCAGCTCACCGTTTCAGACAGAAACGAACACTGAAGCTTTCTTT.